These T cell receptor beta chains were read from a single sample in a study. TCRdb itself ran the RT-PCR reads through MiXCR, one entry per CDR3 protein. This repertoire shows hundreds of thousands of distinct CDR3 sequences, 14% found once; its top ten account for 3.6%. The sample consisted of memory CD4+ T cells from blood. The receptors were gathered from a female donor in good health, serving as a healthy control. The CDR3 runs from the conserved cysteine through the conserved F or W. Each record gives: CDR3 protein, CDR3 DNA, V gene, clone size, J gene, D gene. D genes are given only for firm matches. Size tells how often a clone was seen (once, few, many) or the class of an expanded clone, and some rows leave it out.

CDR3aa: CASSQKGGLEQFF; CDR3nt: TGTGCCAGCAGCCAGAAGGGAGGACTGGAGCAGTTCTTC; v_gene: TRBV3-1; abundance: .; j_gene: TRBJ2-1; d_gene: .
CDR3aa: CASSLNVQGYMNEQFF; CDR3nt: TGCGCCAGCAGCTTGAACGTACAGGGGTATATGAATGAGCAGTTCTTC; v_gene: TRBV5-1; abundance: many; j_gene: TRBJ2-1; d_gene: TRBD1
CDR3aa: CASSSSGTGEAFF; CDR3nt: TGTGCCAGCAGTAGTTCCGGGACAGGGGAAGCTTTCTTT; v_gene: TRBV6-5; abundance: .; j_gene: TRBJ1-1; d_gene: TRBD1
CDR3aa: CASSPQTSGRIEQYF; CDR3nt: TGTGCCAGCAGTCCCCAGACTAGCGGGAGGATCGAGCAGTACTTC; v_gene: TRBV6-2/TRBV6-3; abundance: many; j_gene: TRBJ2-7; d_gene: TRBD2
CDR3aa: CASSFTRTGSDTEAFF; CDR3nt: TGTGCCAGCAGCTTCACACGGACAGGGAGCGACACTGAAGCTTTCTTT; v_gene: TRBV7-2; abundance: .; j_gene: TRBJ1-1; d_gene: TRBD1
CDR3aa: CASSSPGRGTDTQYF; CDR3nt: TGTGCCAGCAGTTCCCCCGGGAGAGGCACAGATACGCAGTATTTT; v_gene: TRBV6-5; abundance: many; j_gene: TRBJ2-3; d_gene: .
CDR3aa: CAGISGWSTEAFF; CDR3nt: TGTGCCGGAATATCAGGGTGGAGCACTGAAGCTTTCTTT; v_gene: TRBV7-9; abundance: .; j_gene: TRBJ1-1; d_gene: .
CDR3aa: CATSDLTGATYNEQFF; CDR3nt: TGTGCCACCAGTGACCTGACAGGGGCTACCTACAATGAGCAGTTCTTC; v_gene: TRBV24-1; abundance: many; j_gene: TRBJ2-1; d_gene: TRBD1
CDR3aa: CASSSGMTQYF; CDR3nt: TGTGCCAGCAGTTCCGGGATGACGCAGTATTTT; v_gene: TRBV6-1; abundance: few; j_gene: TRBJ2-3; d_gene: .
CDR3aa: CSAKGTYNEQFF; CDR3nt: TGCAGTGCTAAGGGTACCTACAATGAGCAGTTCTTC; v_gene: TRBV20-1; abundance: many; j_gene: TRBJ2-1; d_gene: .
CDR3aa: CASSQDVGGYEQHF; CDR3nt: TGTGCCAGCAGCCAAGACGTGGGGGGATACGAGCAGCACTTC; v_gene: TRBV3-1; abundance: .; j_gene: TRBJ2-7; d_gene: .
CDR3aa: CASTRTGGNYGYTF; CDR3nt: TGTGCCAGCACCAGGACAGGGGGAAACTATGGCTACACCTTC; v_gene: TRBV12-3/TRBV12-4; abundance: few; j_gene: TRBJ1-2; d_gene: TRBD1
CDR3aa: CASSPGGLNGELFF; CDR3nt: TGTGCCAGCAGCCCGGGGGGGTTAAACGGGGAGCTGTTTTTT; v_gene: TRBV5-4; abundance: few; j_gene: TRBJ2-2; d_gene: TRBD2
CDR3aa: CASSLFGSGGANYFF; CDR3nt: TGTGCCAGCAGCTTGTTCGGTAGCGGGGGGGCTAACTACTTCTTC; v_gene: TRBV5-6; abundance: many; j_gene: TRBJ2-1; d_gene: TRBD2
CDR3aa: CASSYGQDRGLSYEQYF; CDR3nt: TGTGCCAGCAGTTACGGTCAAGACAGGGGACTATCCTACGAGCAGTACTTC; v_gene: TRBV6-2/TRBV6-3; abundance: .; j_gene: TRBJ2-7; d_gene: .
CDR3aa: CASRYSGTPYNEQFF; CDR3nt: TGTGCCAGCAGGTATAGCGGGACTCCCTACAATGAGCAGTTCTTC; v_gene: TRBV7-3; abundance: .; j_gene: TRBJ2-1; d_gene: TRBD2
CDR3aa: CASSLVTEAGELFF; CDR3nt: TGCGCCAGCAGCTTGGTAACAGAGGCGGGGGAGCTGTTTTTT; v_gene: TRBV5-1; abundance: .; j_gene: TRBJ2-2; d_gene: .
CDR3aa: CASSYGVSSYNSPLHF; CDR3nt: TGTGCCAGCAGTTACGGTGTGAGCTCCTATAATTCACCCCTCCACTTT; v_gene: TRBV6-5; abundance: .; j_gene: TRBJ1-6; d_gene: .
CDR3aa: CASSDGSGVGTQYF; CDR3nt: TGCGCCAGCAGTGATGGTTCGGGGGTGGGGACCCAGTACTTC; v_gene: TRBV10-2; abundance: few; j_gene: TRBJ2-5; d_gene: .
CDR3aa: CATSDAGNLAGANVLTF; CDR3nt: TGTGCCACCAGTGACGCCGGGAACCTTGCAGGGGCCAACGTCCTGACTTTC; v_gene: TRBV24-1; abundance: few; j_gene: TRBJ2-6; d_gene: .
CDR3aa: CSASPRTSSYNEQFF; CDR3nt: TGCAGTGCGAGCCCCCGGACATCTTCCTACAATGAGCAGTTCTTC; v_gene: TRBV20-1; abundance: many; j_gene: TRBJ2-1; d_gene: .
CDR3aa: CASSYKGAFGNEQFF; CDR3nt: TGTGCCAGCAGTTACAAGGGGGCTTTTGGGAATGAGCAGTTCTTC; v_gene: TRBV6-2/TRBV6-3; abundance: few; j_gene: TRBJ2-1; d_gene: TRBD1
CDR3aa: CSARDGGGNQPQHF; CDR3nt: TGCAGTGCTAGAGACGGCGGCGGCAATCAGCCCCAGCATTTT; v_gene: TRBV20-1; abundance: .; j_gene: TRBJ1-5; d_gene: .
CDR3aa: CASSLGQGSLEAFF; CDR3nt: TGTGCCAGCAGCTTAGGGCAGGGTTCCCTCGAAGCTTTCTTT; v_gene: TRBV7-3; abundance: few; j_gene: TRBJ1-1; d_gene: .
CDR3aa: CASSLGKDILNIQYF; CDR3nt: TGTGCCAGCAGCTTGGGGAAAGACATATTGAACATTCAGTACTTC; v_gene: TRBV5-5; abundance: many; j_gene: TRBJ2-4; d_gene: .
CDR3aa: CASSHPGLAGGDEQYF; CDR3nt: TGTGCCAGCAGCCACCCGGGACTAGCGGGAGGAGACGAGCAGTACTTC; v_gene: TRBV6-6; abundance: once; j_gene: TRBJ2-7; d_gene: TRBD2
CDR3aa: CASSPESVLNTEAFF; CDR3nt: TGTGCCAGCAGCCCCGAGTCGGTTCTGAACACTGAAGCTTTCTTT; v_gene: TRBV7-2; abundance: few; j_gene: TRBJ1-1; d_gene: .
CDR3aa: CASGWDEQYF; CDR3nt: TGTGCCAGCGGGTGGGACGAGCAGTACTTC; v_gene: TRBV7-9; abundance: few; j_gene: TRBJ2-7; d_gene: .
CDR3aa: CASSDSLSGETQYF; CDR3nt: TGTGCCAGCAGTGATTCACTCTCAGGAGAGACCCAGTACTTC; v_gene: TRBV25-1; abundance: few; j_gene: TRBJ2-5; d_gene: .
CDR3aa: CASSLVAELRHEQYF; CDR3nt: TGCGCCAGCAGCTTGGTAGCAGAACTCCGCCACGAGCAGTACTTC; v_gene: TRBV5-1; abundance: few; j_gene: TRBJ2-7; d_gene: .
CDR3aa: CASSFPSGQGRNYGYTF; CDR3nt: TGCGCCAGCAGCTTTCCTTCGGGACAGGGAAGGAACTATGGCTACACCTTC; v_gene: TRBV5-1; abundance: few; j_gene: TRBJ1-2; d_gene: TRBD1
CDR3aa: CSARAPRERRETQYF; CDR3nt: TGCAGTGCTAGAGCTCCCAGGGAGCGAAGAGAGACCCAGTACTTC; v_gene: TRBV20-1; abundance: many; j_gene: TRBJ2-5; d_gene: .
CDR3aa: CSVTDRINTEAFF; CDR3nt: TGCAGCGTTACCGACAGAATAAACACTGAAGCTTTCTTT; v_gene: TRBV29-1; abundance: few; j_gene: TRBJ1-1; d_gene: .
CDR3aa: CASSQDPAGQETQYF; CDR3nt: TGTGCCAGCAGCCAAGATCCAGCTGGGCAAGAGACCCAGTACTTC; v_gene: TRBV4-2; abundance: few; j_gene: TRBJ2-5; d_gene: .
CDR3aa: CARDRGDYGYTF; CDR3nt: TGTGCCAGGGACAGGGGAGACTATGGCTACACCTTC; v_gene: TRBV2; abundance: few; j_gene: TRBJ1-2; d_gene: TRBD1